The rows below give T cell receptor beta chains drawn from one sample of a study of shared clonotypes between healthy human individuals. Clones were read by immunoSEQ multiplex PCR, and TCRdb kept only the in-frame ones, dropping some. In the table there are 2,500,000 or so clones, 80% to 95% of which are singletons. Material for sequencing was naive CD4+ T cells from PBMCs. The receptor set was obtained from a man in his late teens or twenties in good health. Some clones in this sample may be carry-over from other donors' samples. The CDR3 runs from the conserved cysteine through the conserved F or W. A D gene is named only where the DNA matches it firmly. Rows may omit the clone size; those that give it use once, few, many or a size class.

TRBD2 | TRBJ2-2 | NA | TRBV19 | TGTGCCAGTATCCGACGGGCGGGAGTAGCCGGGGAGCTGTTTTTT | CASIRRAGVAGELFF
NA | TRBJ2-5 | NA | TRBV2 | TGTGCCAGCAGTGACCTAGGGGGAGAGACCCAGTACTTC | CASSDLGGETQYF
NA | TRBJ2-4 | once | TRBV14 | TGTGCCAGCAGCCAAGGGCAAGAGAAAAACATTCAGTACTTC | CASSQGQEKNIQYF
TRBD2 | TRBJ2-1 | NA | TRBV15 | TGTGCCACCAGCAGGACTAGCGGGAGGGATGAGCAAAAGTTCTTC | CATSRTSGRDEQKFF
NA | TRBJ1-5 | NA | TRBV6-6 | TGTGCCAGCAGGCCCGACCTGGTGGGCCAGCCCCAGCATTTT | CASRPDLVGQPQHF
NA | TRBJ1-1 | NA | TRBV2 | TGTGCCAGCGTAAGGCAGGGGAACACTGAAGCTTTCTTT | CASVRQGNTEAFF
NA | TRBJ1-1 | few | TRBV30 | TGTGCCTGGGGGCATATTAGGAACACTGAAGCTTTCTTT | CAWGHIRNTEAFF
NA | TRBJ1-3 | NA | TRBV7-2 | TGTGCCAGCAGCCCGACAGGCTGGGGAAACACCATATATTTT | CASSPTGWGNTIYF
TRBD2 | TRBJ2-1 | NA | TRBV7-9 | TGTGCCAGCAGCTTAGCGTCCGCGAGCGGGGGACACAATGAGCAGTTCTTC | CASSLASASGGHNEQFF
TRBD2 | TRBJ2-2 | once | TRBV7-2 | TGTGCCAGCAGCCGGAGCGGGAGCGTCACCGGGGAGCTGTTTTTT | CASSRSGSVTGELFF
TRBD1 | TRBJ1-2 | NA | TRBV6-1 | TGTGCCAGCAACCACAAGGGGGCCTATGGCTACACCTTC | CASNHKGAYGYTF
NA | TRBJ2-1 | NA | TRBV7-3 | TGTGCCAGCAGCCCTCAGGGGTCGCTAGCGGTCTACAATGAGCAGTTCTTC | CASSPQGSLAVYNEQFF
NA | TRBJ2-5 | NA | TRBV9 | TGTGCCAGCAGTCTCTCGGAGGGACTCCTACAAGAGACCCAGTACTTC | CASSLSEGLLQETQYF
TRBD2 | TRBJ2-7 | NA | TRBV27 | TGTGCCAGCAGTCCATTAGCGGGAGAGGGCTACGAGCAGTACTTC | CASSPLAGEGYEQYF
NA | TRBJ1-3 | NA | TRBV2 | TGTGCCAGCAGCGTGGGTGGAAACACCATATATTTT | CASSVGGNTIYF
TRBD2 | TRBJ2-5 | NA | TRBV9 | TGTGCCAGCAGCGTAGGCAGCGGGGTAGAGACCCAGTACTTC | CASSVGSGVETQYF
NA | TRBJ1-1 | NA | TRBV30 | TGTGCCTGGAGTGTACGCATCGCGGGGGGGGCCGGGACTGAAGCTTTCTTT | CAWSVRIAGGAGTEAFF
NA | TRBJ2-7 | NA | TRBV2 | TGTGCCAGCCTCCGGGGCCCCTACGAGCAGTACTTC | CASLRGPYEQYF
NA | TRBJ2-2 | few | TRBV11-1 | TGTGCCAGCAGCTTGGACCGGAACACCGGGGAGCTGTTTTTT | CASSLDRNTGELFF
NA | TRBJ1-1 | NA | TRBV20-1 | TGCAGTGCCTCTCGCCCCCCTGGAGCTTTCTTT | CSASRPPGAFF
NA | TRBJ2-7 | NA | TRBV5-1 | TGCGCCAGCAGCTTCCAGGGCTCAGCCGAGCAGTACTTC | CASSFQGSAEQYF
NA | TRBJ1-2 | NA | TRBV5-1 | TGCGCCAGCAGCTGGACCGGAGAGGGCTATGGCTACACCTTC | CASSWTGEGYGYTF
NA | TRBJ1-1 | NA | TRBV28 | TGTGCCAGCAGTTTATTGGGTTCCACTGAAGCTTTCTTT | CASSLLGSTEAFF
NA | TRBJ2-5 | NA | TRBV28 | TGTGCCAGCAGCCCCCCAGGGGCGAGAGAGACCCAGTACTTC | CASSPPGARETQYF
NA | TRBJ2-2 | NA | TRBV6-5 | TGTGCCAGCAGCTCCGCCCCCACCGGGGAGCTGTTTTTT | CASSSAPTGELFF
NA | TRBJ2-5 | NA | TRBV28 | TGTGCCAGCAGGGGAACTCAAGAGACCCAGTACTTC | CASRGTQETQYF
NA | TRBJ2-5 | NA | TRBV6-1 | TGTGCCAGCAGTGACCCCGGTTGGGTAGCGGAAGAGACCCAGTACTTC | CASSDPGWVAEETQYF
TRBD2 | TRBJ2-1 | NA | TRBV5-8 | TGTGCCAGCAGCTGGGCTAGCGGGAGGGCCAGGGACTCCTACAATGAGCAGTTCTTC | CASSWASGRARDSYNEQFF
TRBD1 | TRBJ1-1 | NA | TRBV27 | TGTGCCAGCAGTCCTTCAGGACAGGGCAAAAGGAACACTGAAGCTTTCTTT | CASSPSGQGKRNTEAFF
NA | TRBJ1-1 | NA | TRBV5-1 | TGCGCCAGCAGCCGGCTGGAGGGCGACACTGAAGCTTTCTTT | CASSRLEGDTEAFF
TRBD1 | TRBJ2-1 | NA | TRBV7-2 | TGTGCCAGCAGCTTCGCCGGGACAGGGGGCGGTGAGCAGTTCTTC | CASSFAGTGGGEQFF
NA | TRBJ1-5 | NA | TRBV6-5 | TGTGCCAGCAGCTCCCCTTCGGATCAGCCCCAGCATTTT | CASSSPSDQPQHF
TRBD2 | TRBJ2-5 | NA | TRBV11-2 | TGTGCCAGCAGCTTAGATCTTACCCGGACTAGCGGGCATCAAGAGACCCAGTACTTC | CASSLDLTRTSGHQETQYF
NA | TRBJ1-2 | NA | TRBV21-1 | TGTGCCGCTCCCACCCCGGACACAAACTATGGCTACACCTTC | CAAPTPDTNYGYTF
NA | TRBJ1-1 | NA | TRBV18 | TGTGCCAGCTCCCCTTTCTTTTCGAACACTGAAGCTTTCTTT | CASSPFFSNTEAFF
TRBD2 | TRBJ2-2 | NA | TRBV7-9 | TGTGCCAGCAGCCTCGCCTGGGGAGCGGGAGACAACACCGGGGAGCTGTTTTTT | CASSLAWGAGDNTGELFF
NA | TRBJ1-1 | NA | TRBV19 | TGTGCCAGTCAACCAACAGGGTATTTGGCGACTGAAGCTTTCTTT | CASQPTGYLATEAFF
NA | TRBJ1-3 | NA | TRBV7-2 | TGTGCCAGCAGCCTCGGACTTTCAGGAAACACCATATATTTT | CASSLGLSGNTIYF
NA | TRBJ2-1 | NA | TRBV15 | TGTGCCACCAGCAGAGGAGGGAGCGTTGTTGAGCAGTTCTTC | CATSRGGSVVEQFF
TRBD1 | TRBJ2-7 | NA | TRBV7-2 | TGTGCCAGCAGCTTGACAGGGACAACCTACGAGCAGTACTTC | CASSLTGTTYEQYF
TRBD1 | TRBJ2-7 | NA | TRBV18 | TGTGCCAGCTCCCCAGGGGGTTACGAGCAGTACTTC | CASSPGGYEQYF
NA | TRBJ2-5 | NA | TRBV5-1 | TGCGCCAGCAGCTTGGGAGGGACGGAAGAGACCCAGTACTTC | CASSLGGTEETQYF
TRBD2 | TRBJ2-3 | NA | TRBV5-1 | TGCGCCAGCGCTCCGACAGCGGGGAAGGATACGCAGTATTTT | CASAPTAGKDTQYF
NA | TRBJ1-1 | few | TRBV6-5 | TGTGCCAGCAGTTACTCGGGGGGCCCTGAAGCTTTCTTT | CASSYSGGPEAFF
TRBD1 | TRBJ1-5 | NA | TRBV11-2 | TGTGCCAGCAGCTTGGAGAGAGGGGGCAGCAATCAGCCCCAGCATTTT | CASSLERGGSNQPQHF
NA | TRBJ1-4 | NA | TRBV6-5 | TGTGCCAGCAGTTGGGGGGGCAGTGGTGAAAAACTGTTTTTT | CASSWGGSGEKLFF
NA | TRBJ1-1 | NA | TRBV6-5 | TGTGCCAGCAGCAGGGGACGCTCCACTGAAGCTTTCTTT | CASSRGRSTEAFF
TRBD2 | TRBJ2-5 | NA | TRBV5-6 | TGTGCCAGCAGCTTGGCGCGGGGGGGGAAGACCCAGTACTTC | CASSLARGGKTQYF
NA | TRBJ2-6 | NA | TRBV11-2 | TGTGCCAGCAGCTTAAGTAGGGGGGTGGTTCTGCCTGGGGCCAACGTCCTGACTTTC | CASSLSRGVVLPGANVLTF
NA | TRBJ2-7 | NA | TRBV7-9 | TGTGCCAGCACCCCAACAGGAGTCTACGAGCAGTACTTC | CASTPTGVYEQYF
NA | TRBJ1-3 | NA | TRBV6-6 | TGTGCCAGCATAGGCAGGGGAAGAGGAAACACCATATATTTT | CASIGRGRGNTIYF
NA | TRBJ1-1 | NA | TRBV12-5 | TGTGCTAGTGGTGGAGGGGCCAATTCTGAAGCTTTCTTT | CASGGGANSEAFF
TRBD1 | TRBJ2-6 | NA | TRBV18 | TGTGCCAGCTCACGACGTGTCTACAGGGGATCCTCTGGGGCCAACGTCCTGACTTTC | CASSRRVYRGSSGANVLTF
TRBD2 | TRBJ2-1 | NA | TRBV7-6 | TGTGCCAGCAGCGCGGGACTAGCGGGTCCCTACAATGAGCAGTTCTTC | CASSAGLAGPYNEQFF
NA | TRBJ1-4 | NA | TRBV5-5 | TGTGCCAGCAGCTCCCAGGGTTGGGAGGACGAAAAACTGTTTTTT | CASSSQGWEDEKLFF
NA | TRBJ2-7 | NA | TRBV5-1 | TGCGCCAGCAGCAGGGCGGGACAACCTTACGAGCAGTACTTC | CASSRAGQPYEQYF
NA | TRBJ1-2 | NA | TRBV7-2 | TGTGCCAGCAGCTTACCAGCGGGAGGGAACTATGGCTACACCTTC | CASSLPAGGNYGYTF
TRBD1 | TRBJ2-7 | NA | TRBV19 | TGTGCCAGTAGTTTACGGACAGGAGACGAGCAGTACTTC | CASSLRTGDEQYF
TRBD1 | TRBJ1-1 | NA | TRBV19 | TGTGCCAGTAGTCTAGCCATAGGGGGCGAAGGAGCTTTCTTT | CASSLAIGGEGAFF
TRBD2 | TRBJ2-1 | NA | TRBV6-1 | TGTGCCAGCAGTGAAGGACTAGCGGGAGCGAATGAGCAGTTCTTC | CASSEGLAGANEQFF